The 28 T cell receptor beta chains below all came from one sample that was sequenced in a study of blood T cells in healthy people across ages. Combining a sample-barcoded 5' primer with a J-beta primer mix, a second PCR ran for about 6 to 12 cycles. TCRdb redid the calling of the 5' RACE reads with MiXCR, one entry per CDR3 protein. The sample comprises under 2,000,000 distinct CDR3 sequences, around half of which are singletons, and roughly 2% rests with the top ten. The sequencing sample was made of blood. The receptor source for this set is a woman aged 40 to 55 in good health.

The sample holds a few counts of this clonotype. V is TRBV7-8 and J is TRBJ2-5; 8 bases line up with TRBD1. Germline V gene sequence: CDR1 SGHVS, CDR2 FQNEAQ. This CDR3 has 18 residues. Trimming at V came to 5 bases and at J to 6 bases, leaving 20 bases not matched to a gene. CDR3 nucleotide sequence: TGTGCCAGCAGCACCTGGTATCCTCGTGGCCAGGGGGCAAAGACCCAGTACTTC. Translating it yields CASSTWYPRGQGAKTQYF.

CDR3 coding DNA: TGTGCCAGCAGCCAAGATCTTCCAGCGGGGGGGTACAATGAGCAGTTCTTC. It encodes CASSQDLPAGGYNEQFF. The rearrangement links TRBV4-2 to TRBJ2-1; TRBD2 agrees at 10 bases. CDR1 and CDR2 from the germline V gene are LGHNA and YNFKEQ. Trimming took 0 bases from V and 4 from J; bases not matched to a gene: 6. This CDR3 region has 17 residues.

This clonotype was counted a few times. The chain recombines TRBV20-1 with TRBJ2-5, with a possible D match to TRBD1 (5 bases). The CDR3 has 15 residues. Germline loops: CDR1 DFQATT, CDR2 SNEGSKA (reference sequence). V lost 3 bases and J 1 base, leaving 15 bases between the germline ends. CDR3 residues: CSARSWGHIQETQYF. The CDR3 DNA follows: TGCAGTGCTAGGTCTTGGGGCCACATCCAAGAGACCCAGTACTTC.

The chain has TRBV27 and TRBJ2-5; the match to TRBD1 covers 8 bases. Germline V gene lookup returns CDR1 MNHEY and CDR2 SMNVEV (reference sequence). The CDR3 is 13 amino acids. Trimming cost V 10 bases and J 4 bases; bases outside gene matches: 8. In DNA form, the CDR3 reads TGTGCCACGACAACAGGGGGAGGAGAGACCCAGTACTTC. Translation gives CATTTGGGETQYF.

This chain joins TRBV29-1 and TRBJ1-1; a weak D match, TRBD1 (5 bases). Germline CDR1 reads SQVTM; CDR2 reads ANQGSEA. The CDR3 loop spans 13 amino acids. V lost 2 bases to trimming and J lost 0 bases, with 7 bases between them. CDR3 loop: CSVELQVNTEAFF. The CDR3 DNA reads TGCAGCGTTGAACTACAGGTGAACACTGAAGCTTTCTTT. The full variable domain, completed using reference TRBV29-1 and TRBJ1-1, is SAVISQKPSRDICQRGTSLTIQCQVDSQVTMMFWYRQQPGQSLTLIATANQGSEATYESGFVIDKFPISRPNLTFSTLTVSNMSPEDSSIYLCSVELQVNTEAFFGQGTRLTVV.

The chain uses TRBV15 and TRBJ2-5; the D gene is possibly TRBD2 (6 bases). Germline loops: CDR1 LNHNV, CDR2 YYDKDF (reference sequence). The V gene lost 4 bases and the J gene lost 0 bases, with 9 bases spanning the gap. The CDR3 is 14 amino acids. The CDR3 bases are TGTGCCACCAGCACCGCGGGGTACCAAGAGACCCAGTACTTC. It yields the protein CATSTAGYQETQYF.

This clonotype was counted between two and nine times. The V and J genes are TRBV6-2 or TRBV6-3 and TRBJ2-1; the match to TRBD2 covers 10 bases. The CDR3 has 15 residues. V was clipped by 6 bases and J by 6 bases; unmatched bases: 8. Germline V gene lookup returns CDR1 MNHEY and CDR2 SVGEGT. CDR3 nucleotide sequence: TGTGCCAGCAGACTAGCGGGGCTAGTCAGCAATGAGCAGTTCTTC. This translates into CASRLAGLVSNEQFF.

The V gene is TRBV5-1, the J gene TRBJ2-3; 11 nucleotides align to TRBD2. The germline V gene encodes CDR1 SGHRS and CDR2 YFSETQ. Trimming cost V 0 bases and J 6 bases; bases outside gene matches: 9. This CDR3 comprises 17 residues. CDR3 sequence reads: CASSLEGTSGVEDTQYF. CDR3 DNA: TGCGCCAGCAGCTTGGAAGGGACTAGCGGAGTGGAGGATACGCAGTATTTT.

This clonotype was seen repeatedly, ten times or more. V and J are TRBV12-3 or TRBV12-4 and TRBJ2-1; the D gene is possibly TRBD2 (5 bases). V lost 3 bases, J lost 3 bases, and 6 bases lay in between. This CDR3 region has 13 residues. Written as DNA, the CDR3 is TGTGCCAGCAGTTTTCGGGGCTACAATGAGCAGTTCTTC. This gives the protein CASSFRGYNEQFF.

This clonotype turned up a few times. The CDR3 DNA is TGTGCCAGCGGTCCGAGGGACAGTGAGGAAGAGACCCAGTACTTC. Protein product: CASGPRDSEEETQYF. The chain links TRBV4-2 to TRBJ2-5; 7 bases line up with TRBD1. Germline V gives CDR1 LGHNA, CDR2 YNFKEQ. This CDR3 region has 15 residues. J was trimmed by 3 bases and V by 8 bases; bases with no gene match: 12.

As to this clonotype: This may stem from a read error, because a much larger clone lies one nucleotide away. The chain uses TRBV20-1 and TRBJ2-4; 7 bases match TRBD1. The CDR3 is 15 amino acids. J gave up 6 bases and V 3 bases, and 11 bases lay outside the gene matches. Germline V gene lookup returns CDR1 DFQATT and CDR2 SNEGSKA (reference sequence). CDR3 sequence (DNA): TGCAGTGCTAGTGCCCCGACAGGGTGGGGAAACATTCAGTACTTC. Protein product: CSASAPTGWGNIQYF.

This clonotype was found a few times. The rearrangement uses TRBV4-2 and TRBJ2-5; D gene ambiguous. CDR3 length: 15 residues. Germline CDR1 reads LGHNA; CDR2 reads YNFKEQ. With 4 bases removed from V and 2 bases from J, the gap between germline ends came to 14 bases. The CDR3 is CASSPVRTEQETQYF. CDR3 nucleotide sequence: TGTGCCAGCAGCCCCGTTCGAACTGAACAAGAGACCCAGTACTTC.

CDR3: CASSYGTLGNTEAFF. The CDR3 nucleotides are TGTGCCAGCAGTTACGGGACCCTAGGGAACACTGAAGCTTTCTTT. The J gene is TRBJ1-1, the V gene TRBV6-5, with TRBD1 as a possible D gene (5 bases). V was trimmed by 2 bases and J by 1 base, leaving 11 bases between them. This CDR3 region has 15 residues. Germline V lookup: CDR1 MNHEY, CDR2 SVGAGI.

The chain carries TRBV29-1 and TRBJ1-5; no reliable D call. The CDR3 length is 13 residues. The germline V gene encodes CDR1 SQVTM and CDR2 ANQGSEA. V shed 5 bases and J shed 3 bases, with 11 bases lying between them. CDR3: CSVLDTDNQPQHF. The CDR3 DNA is TGCAGCGTTCTAGACACCGACAATCAGCCCCAGCATTTT.

The rearrangement uses TRBV5-1 and TRBJ2-3, with unresolved D. V was clipped by 0 bases and J by 0 bases, with 8 bases between them. Looked up from germline, CDR1 is SGHRS and CDR2 is YFSETQ. CDR3 length: 15 residues. The CDR3 loop reads CASSLERYSTDTQYF. DNA of the CDR3: TGCGCCAGCAGCTTGGAACGTTATAGCACAGATACGCAGTATTTT. The full variable domain, with the rest looked up from reference TRBV5-1 and TRBJ2-3, is KAGVTQTPRYLIKTRGQQVTLSCSPISGHRSVSWYQQTPGQGLQFLFEYFSETQRNKGNFPGRFSGRQFSNSRSEMNVSTLELGDSALYLCASSLERYSTDTQYFGPGTRLTVL.

The rearrangement uses TRBV5-6 and TRBJ1-2, with a weak D call TRBD1 (6 bases). Looked up from germline, CDR1 is SGHDT and CDR2 is YYEEEE. This CDR3 contains 14 residues. V was clipped by 4 bases and J by 7 bases, with 17 bases between them. For the CDR3, the DNA is TGTGCCAGCAGCAGGGGGGCCGGGGACCGTGGCTACACCTTC. Translating gives CASSRGAGDRGYTF.

This clonotype was detected a few times. The V gene is TRBV11-2, the J gene TRBJ2-5; TRBD2 matches at 8 bases. The CDR3 runs 16 residues. Germline V gives CDR1 SGHAT, CDR2 FQNNGV. V lost 0 bases, J lost 5 bases, and 8 bases stayed unmatched. The CDR3 loop reads CASSLEISGDEETQYF. The CDR3 coding sequence is TGTGCCAGCAGCTTAGAAATTAGCGGGGACGAGGAGACCCAGTACTTC.

The rearrangement joins TRBV12-3 or TRBV12-4 to TRBJ2-1; D is undetermined. The V gene lost 10 bases and the J gene lost 10 bases, with 26 bases spanning the gap. The CDR3 totals 15 residues. The CDR3 reads CATSFRPPQAGEQFF. The CDR3 DNA reads as TGTGCCACCAGCTTCCGCCCCCCGCAGGCCGGCGAGCAGTTCTTC.

This chain uses TRBV3-1 with TRBJ2-5, with 8 bases identical to TRBD2. This CDR3 is built from 17 residues. Germline V CDR1 and CDR2: LGHDT, YNNKEL (reference sequence). With 0 bases clipped from V and 4 bases from J, the junction kept 10 bases outside the gene matches. The CDR3 region has the DNA TGTGCCAGCAGCCAAGACGACGAGCGGGGGCACCGAGAGACCCAGTACTTC. Encoded protein: CASSQDDERGHRETQYF.

A few counts support this clonotype. The chain recombines TRBV7-2 with TRBJ2-3; D is unclear. Trimming stripped 6 bases from V and 4 bases from J, with 11 bases between. Germline values: CDR1 SGHTA, CDR2 FQGNSA. CDR3 size: 13 residues. CDR3 loop: CASRRVGADTQYF. DNA for the CDR3: TGTGCCAGCAGACGCGTTGGCGCAGATACGCAGTATTTT.

The chain recombines TRBV5-1 with TRBJ2-1; TRBD1 agrees at 10 bases. V was clipped by 4 bases and J by 11 bases; unmatched bases: 9. Germline V gene lookup returns CDR1 SGHRS and CDR2 YFSETQ. This CDR3 region has 14 residues. The CDR3 protein is CASSNDRGRVQQFF. The CDR3, as DNA: TGCGCCAGCAGCAACGACAGGGGGCGTGTGCAGCAGTTCTTC.

V usage is TRBV3-1 and J usage is TRBJ2-3, with D perhaps TRBD2 (5 bases). The germline V and J ends were trimmed by 0 bases and 1 base, with 11 bases remaining between them. The CDR3 runs to 16 residues. Germline V gene data show CDR1 as LGHDT and CDR2 as YNNKEL (reference sequence). The CDR3 region is CASSQEAGLRTDTQYF. In nucleotides, the CDR3 is TGTGCCAGCAGCCAAGAGGCAGGACTCCGCACAGATACGCAGTATTTT.

The V and J genes are TRBV6-5 and TRBJ1-4; 9 nucleotides line up with TRBD1. The germline V gene has CDR1 MNHEY and CDR2 SVGAGI. The junction had 9 bases not matched to a gene; V was cut back by 3 bases and J by 10 bases. This CDR3 comprises 15 residues. CDR3 protein: CASSYSDRGFGKLFF. DNA of the CDR3: TGTGCCAGCAGTTATTCCGACAGGGGGTTCGGAAAACTGTTTTTT.

The rearrangement links TRBV27 to TRBJ2-7, with 9 bases identical to TRBD2. The J call may be mistaken, given a closer DNA end match to TRBJ2-5. Germline assignment: CDR1 MNHEY and CDR2 SMNVEV (reference sequence). This CDR3 has 15 amino acids. CDR3 bases: TGTGCCAGCAGTTTATCTCCGGGACTAGCAGCGACCCAGTACTTC. It is translated as CASSLSPGLAATQYF.

This clonotype occurred a few times. This sequence joins TRBV4-3 and TRBJ2-4, with D possibly matching TRBD1 (6 bases). Trimming left V 2 bases short and J 1 base short, with 18 bases between. The CDR3 runs 18 residues. In germline, CDR1 is LGHNA, CDR2 YSLEER. The CDR3 is CASSQFPGGGAAKNIQYF. As DNA, the CDR3 is TGCGCCAGCAGCCAATTCCCCGGTGGGGGCGCGGCCAAAAACATTCAGTACTTC.

In this sample, this clonotype turned up many times. The rearrangement joins TRBV3-1 to TRBJ1-2; D not resolved. This CDR3 is built from 12 residues. CDR1 LGHDT and CDR2 YNNKEL come from the germline V gene (reference sequence). The V gene lost 6 bases and the J gene lost 4 bases, with 9 bases spanning the gap. CDR3 amino acids: CASSLRSYGYTF. In DNA form, the CDR3 reads TGTGCCAGCAGTCTCCGGAGCTATGGCTACACCTTC.

V and J are TRBV29-1 and TRBJ1-2, with D unclear. V lost 3 bases and J lost 8, with 13 bases in between. The CDR3 has 12 amino acids. Germline lookup yields CDR1 SQVTM and CDR2 ANQGSEA. DNA of the CDR3: TGCAGCGTTGAGTCGCCGCACGGGGGCTACACCTTC. As protein: CSVESPHGGYTF.

This clonotype was counted a single time. This chain uses TRBV6-1 with TRBJ2-5; 7 nucleotides agree with TRBD1. J lost 12 bases, V lost 1 base, and 8 bases had no gene match. CDR1 MNHNS and CDR2 SASEGT come from the germline V gene. CDR3 length: 13 residues. CDR3 nucleotides: TGTGCCAGCAGTGAAGTTCCAGGGGGACGTGAGTACTTC. This encodes CASSEVPGGREYF.